This entry features one T cell receptor (beta chain) sequence. Its antigen is unidentified. The data stem from a study of shared clonotypes between healthy human individuals. The study's findings and limits: On the whole, naive subsets had larger estimated richness than memory subsets had.

Terminally differentiated effector memory CD45RA+ cells were excluded from the naive CD8 cells, which were CD45RO-negative and positively selected for CCR7. Samples underwent the assay at deep level. Some clones are missing from TCRdb's copy, which holds only in-frame ones; the method was immunoSEQ multiplex PCR. The sample yields roughly 2,000,000 clones, roughly 95% seen once. The CDR3 is 17 residues long. Germline loops: CDR1 MDHEN, CDR2 SYDVKM. J lost 5 bases, V lost 5 bases, and 10 bases had no gene match. The sequenced sample consisted of naive CD8+ T cells sorted from blood. The receptor's source is a man aged 18 to 35 in good health. The chain combines TRBV28 with TRBJ2-1; 12 bases fit TRBD2. For the CDR3, the DNA is TGTGCCAGCAGTGCCCCCGCTAGCGGGGGGGCTCACAATGAGCAGTTCTTC. This codes for CASSAPASGGAHNEQFF.